A single T cell receptor beta chain is shown here with its context. The antigen is unknown. This record belongs to a study of T cell responses to AZD1222 COVID-19 vaccine. Trimming took 4 bases from V and 2 from J, leaving 20 bases between them. The CDR3 consists of 17 residues. From germline, CDR1 is LGHDT and CDR2 YNNKEL (reference sequence). Study-wide results and caveats: Increased Spike-specific TCR breadth and depth were observed after two AZD1222 doses. Seropositive AZD1222 recipients at baseline numbered only 6 or 7. There were mostly white British donors and more females than males, and clonal diversity was possibly underestimated.

Data came from immunoSEQ multiplex PCR; TCRdb stores just in-frame clones and leaves some out. The table includes about 160,000 clones, roughly nine tenths detected once. V is TRBV3-1 (or the pseudogene TRBV3-2) and J is TRBJ1-2; no clear D gene. This specimen was peripheral blood, taken 28 days after the second AZD1222 dose. The receptor was derived from an adult who received the AZD1222 COVID-19 vaccine. The CDR3 coding sequence is TGTGCCAGCAGCCTCCTTGTCAATCCCCCCGAGAACTATGGCTACACCTTC. Amino acids: CASSLLVNPPENYGYTF.